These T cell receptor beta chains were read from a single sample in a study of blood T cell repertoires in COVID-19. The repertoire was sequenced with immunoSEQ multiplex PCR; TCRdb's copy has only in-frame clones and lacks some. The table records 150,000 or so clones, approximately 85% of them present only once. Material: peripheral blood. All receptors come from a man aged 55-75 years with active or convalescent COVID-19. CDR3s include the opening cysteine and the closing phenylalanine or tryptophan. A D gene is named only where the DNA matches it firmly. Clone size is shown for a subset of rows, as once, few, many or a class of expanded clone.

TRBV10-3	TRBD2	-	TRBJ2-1	TGTGCCATCAGTCTGGGACTAGCGGGAGTCAATGAGCAGTTCTTC	CAISLGLAGVNEQFF
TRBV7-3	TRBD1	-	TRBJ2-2	TGTGCCAGCAGCCCCCGCTCCGGGACAGGAACCGGGGAGCTGTTTTTT	CASSPRSGTGTGELFF
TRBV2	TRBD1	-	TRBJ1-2	TGTGCCAGCAGTGCGGGACAGGACCATGGCTACACCTTC	CASSAGQDHGYTF
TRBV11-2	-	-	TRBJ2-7	TGTGCCAGCAGCATTCCGGGGGGCCCCTACGAGCAGTACTTC	CASSIPGGPYEQYF
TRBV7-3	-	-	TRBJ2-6	TGTGCCAGCAGCTTGGGGAGTACTGGGGCCAACGTCCTGACTTTC	CASSLGSTGANVLTF
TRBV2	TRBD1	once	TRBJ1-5	TGTGCCAGCAACAGGGGGACAGGGTGGGGCAATCAGCCCCAGCATTTT	CASNRGTGWGNQPQHF
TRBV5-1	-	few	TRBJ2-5	TGCGCCAGCAGCGCAACCGACAGGGAGACCCAGTACTTC	CASSATDRETQYF
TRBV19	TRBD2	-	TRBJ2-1	TGTGCCAGTAGTATATCGGGCGGGAGCTCCTACAATGAGCAGTTCTTC	CASSISGGSSYNEQFF
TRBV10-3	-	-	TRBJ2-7	TGTGCCATCAGCCCTGATACAGGGGGGGGATACGAGCAGTACTTC	CAISPDTGGGYEQYF
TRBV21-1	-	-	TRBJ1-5	TGTGCCAGCAGCCTGACAGGGGGCCTCTATAGCAATCAGCCCCAGCATTTT	CASSLTGGLYSNQPQHF
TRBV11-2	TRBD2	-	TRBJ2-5	TGTGCCAGCAGCCCCCTCGAAGCGGGGGGGCGGGAGACCCAGTACTTC	CASSPLEAGGRETQYF
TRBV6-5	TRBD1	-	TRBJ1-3	TGTGCCGGACAGGGGGCATCTGGAAACACCATATATTTT	CAGQGASGNTIYF
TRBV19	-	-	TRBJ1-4	TGTGCCAGTAGTATCGGGGTGACAACTAATGAAAAACTGTTTTTT	CASSIGVTTNEKLFF